Presented here are 30 T cell receptor beta chains from one specimen sequenced in a study of T cell responses to AZD1222 COVID-19 vaccine. The protocol was immunoSEQ multiplex PCR, while the TCRdb copy is restricted to in-frame clones and leaves out a portion. In the table there are about 160,000 clones, roughly 92% of which are singletons. The specimen comprised peripheral blood, sampled 28 days after the second AZD1222 dose. All receptors come from an adult who received the AZD1222 COVID-19 vaccine.

The chain employs TRBV6-1 and TRBJ1-2; D remains ambiguous. V was cut by 2 bases and J by 2 bases, with 6 bases left in between. This CDR3 is built from 13 residues. Per germline, CDR1 MNHNS and CDR2 SASEGT. As DNA, the CDR3 is TGTGCCAGCAGTGAAAACGGGAACTATGGCTACACCTTC. Its translation is CASSENGNYGYTF.

This chain uses TRBV5-1 with TRBJ1-1, with unresolved D. The CDR3 contains 14 residues. Germline V gene data show CDR1 as SGHRS and CDR2 as YFSETQ. V lost 0 bases and J 4 bases, leaving 10 bases between the germline ends. CDR3: CASSLGAAGTEAFF. CDR3 nucleotide sequence: TGCGCCAGCAGCTTGGGGGCGGCCGGCACTGAAGCTTTCTTT.

The chain employs TRBV12-3 or TRBV12-4 and TRBJ2-7, with D maybe TRBD1 (6 bases). Trimming took 8 bases from V and 2 from J, leaving 13 bases between them. This CDR3 has 13 residues. The CDR3 is CASGWGRPYEQYF. CDR3 DNA sequence: TGTGCCAGCGGTTGGGGGCGACCCTACGAGCAGTACTTC.

As regards this clone: In the same sample, other DNA sequences code for this CDR3. The chain is built from TRBV6-6 and TRBJ1-5; D call uncertain. V was shortened by 2 bases and J by 6 bases, with 8 bases between the two germline ends. CDR1 and CDR2 (germline): MNHNY, SVGAGI (reference sequence). This CDR3 contains 13 residues. CDR3 sequence: CASSYGGGQPQHF. The CDR3 DNA reads TGTGCCAGCAGTTACGGTGGTGGTCAGCCCCAGCATTTT.

J is TRBJ2-7 and V is TRBV25-1; TRBD2 matches at 9 bases. CDR3 length equals 14 residues. J gave up 0 bases and V 5 bases, and 2 bases lay outside the gene matches. The germline V gene encodes CDR1 MGHDK and CDR2 SYGVNS. The CDR3 DNA follows: TGTGCCAGCAGTTCTAGCGGGAACTCCTACGAGCAGTACTTC. Protein: CASSSSGNSYEQYF.

This clone was observed a handful of times. V is TRBV5-4 and J is TRBJ2-1; D call uncertain. The CDR3 runs 12 residues. Germline lookup yields CDR1 SGHNT and CDR2 YYREEE (reference sequence). Trimming pared 2 bases from V and 8 bases from J, leaving 8 bases between. The CDR3 coding sequence is TGTGCCAGCAGCTTTGACTCCTATGAGCAGTTCTTC. Residues: CASSFDSYEQFF.

DNA of the CDR3: TGTGCCAGCAGCCTCTTGGGGGCGGGAGGTTCCGAGCAGTACTTC. Encoded protein: CASSLLGAGGSEQYF. V usage is TRBV11-2 and J usage is TRBJ2-7, with 8 nucleotides matching TRBD2. V shed 5 bases and J 6 bases; nucleotides not matched to a gene: 12. This CDR3 has 15 residues. Per the germline V gene, CDR1 is SGHAT and CDR2 is FQNNGV. Supplemented by reference TRBV11-2 and TRBJ2-7, the full variable domain reads EAGVAQSPRYKIIEKRQSVAFWCNPISGHATLYWYQQILGQGPKLLIQFQNNGVVDDSQLPKDRFSAERLKGVDSTLKIQPAKLEDSAVYLCASSLLGAGGSEQYFGPGTRLTVT.

This chain connects TRBV27 to TRBJ1-1, with D possibly being TRBD1 (5 bases). V gave up 4 bases and J gave up 2 bases, with 14 bases separating them. Germline CDR1 reads MNHEY; CDR2 reads SMNVEV (reference sequence). The CDR3 extends over 15 amino acids. The CDR3 nucleotides read TGTGCCAGCAGTTCCCTCGGGACCCTTAACACTGAAGCTTTCTTT. Translating gives CASSSLGTLNTEAFF.

The chain is built from TRBV19 and TRBJ2-7; the D is unclear. Germline V gene lookup returns CDR1 LNHDA and CDR2 SQIVND (reference sequence). V shed 5 bases and J shed 0 bases, with 8 bases lying between them. This CDR3 contains 13 residues. The CDR3 nucleotides read TGTGCCAGTAGTCTCGATTCCTCCTACGAGCAGTACTTC. Its translation: CASSLDSSYEQYF. Full variable domain (remainder filled in from reference TRBV19 and TRBJ2-7): DGGITQSPKYLFRKEGQNVTLSCEQNLNHDAMYWYRQDPGQGLRLIYYSQIVNDFQKGDIAEGYSVSREKKESFPLTVTSAQKNPTAFYLCASSLDSSYEQYFGPGTRLTVT.

This clone is medium-sized by share. The rearrangement joins TRBV9 to TRBJ1-5; no clear D. V shed 0 bases and J shed 0 bases, with 4 bases lying between them. CDR3 size: 14 residues. CDR1 SGDLS and CDR2 YYNGEE come from the germline V gene. This chain's CDR3 is CASSVGNSNQPQHF. In DNA form, the CDR3 reads TGTGCCAGCAGCGTAGGAAATAGCAATCAGCCCCAGCATTTT.

CDR3 coding DNA: TGTGCCTGGAGCTCGAGTATTCAATACAATGAGCAGTTCTTC. Its protein is CAWSSSIQYNEQFF. The chain couples TRBV30 to TRBJ2-1; D remains ambiguous. CDR1 GTSNPN and CDR2 SVGIG come from the germline V gene (reference sequence). Trimming pared 3 bases from V and 4 bases from J, leaving 13 bases between. The length of the CDR3 is 14 residues.

The chain has TRBV30 and TRBJ2-4; 8 bases are shared with TRBD1. J lost 6 bases, V lost 0 bases, and 7 bases had no gene match. Germline loops: CDR1 GTSNPN, CDR2 SVGIG (reference sequence). The length of the CDR3 is 15 residues. DNA of the CDR3: TGTGCCTGGAGTGTAGGACAGGGTTTCGGAAACATTCAGTACTTC. This gives the protein CAWSVGQGFGNIQYF.

The CDR3 DNA is TGTGCCTGGAGTGTACGGGCAGGGGGACTCTCTGGAAACACCATATATTTT. It yields the protein CAWSVRAGGLSGNTIYF. The chain uses TRBV30 and TRBJ1-3, with TRBD1 matching over 7 bases. CDR3 length: 17 residues. V lost 0 bases to trimming and J lost 0 bases; unmatched junction nucleotides: 8. Germline V lookup: CDR1 GTSNPN, CDR2 SVGIG (reference sequence). The whole variable domain, filled in from reference TRBV30 and TRBJ1-3, reads SQTIHQWPATLVQPVGSPLSLECTVEGTSNPNLYWYRQAAGRGLQLLFYSVGIGQISSEVPQNLSASRPQDRQFILSSKKLLLSDSGFYLCAWSVRAGGLSGNTIYFGEGSWLTVV.

This chain links TRBV19 with TRBJ1-2; D remains ambiguous. V lost 3 bases and J 3 bases, leaving 20 bases between the germline ends. This CDR3 contains 17 residues. CDR1 is LNHDA and CDR2 is SQIVND in the germline V gene (reference sequence). The CDR3 DNA is TGTGCCAGTAGTATGGTAATACGGGTTCCCATGGACTATGGCTACACCTTC. Encoded protein: CASSMVIRVPMDYGYTF.

The J gene is TRBJ2-7, the V gene TRBV11-2; D is ambiguous. From germline, CDR1 is SGHAT and CDR2 FQNNGV. CDR3 length: 14 amino acids. Trimming cost V 0 bases and J 13 bases, with 19 bases left between them. For the CDR3, the DNA is TGTGCCAGCAGCTTAGATCCCGGACCACTCCTAAGATACTTC. Translated, it gives CASSLDPGPLLRYF. Full variable domain (missing parts from reference TRBV11-2 and TRBJ2-7): EAGVAQSPRYKIIEKRQSVAFWCNPISGHATLYWYQQILGQGPKLLIQFQNNGVVDDSQLPKDRFSAERLKGVDSTLKIQPAKLEDSAVYLCASSLDPGPLLRYFGPGTRLTVT.

The J gene is TRBJ1-4, the V gene TRBV30, with 7 bases matching TRBD1. Germline loops: CDR1 GTSNPN, CDR2 SVGIG (reference sequence). The CDR3 has 12 amino acids. This CDR3 reads CSLSAGGEKLFF. The CDR3 coding sequence is TGTTCCCTATCGGCAGGGGGTGAAAAACTGTTTTTT.

The gene calls are TRBV7-8 and TRBJ2-7, with 12 bases aligning to TRBD2. The CDR3 totals 17 residues. Trimming took 3 bases from V and 0 from J; bases not matched to a gene: 6. Germline V gene sequence: CDR1 SGHVS, CDR2 FQNEAQ. CDR3 bases: TGTGCCAGCAGCTTGGTTGGACTAGCGGGAAGCTCCTACGAGCAGTACTTC. Protein product: CASSLVGLAGSSYEQYF. The whole variable domain, filled in from reference TRBV7-8 and TRBJ2-7, reads GAGVSQSPRYKVAKRGQDVALRCDPISGHVSLFWYQQALGQGPEFLTYFQNEAQLDKSGLPSDRFFAERPEGSVSTLKIQRTQQEDSAVYLCASSLVGLAGSSYEQYFGPGTRLTVT.

The V and J genes are TRBV10-1 and TRBJ1-1; D is unclear. There are 13 residues in the CDR3. V was pared by 6 bases and J by 1 base, with 9 bases between. Germline CDR1 and CDR2: WNHNN and SYGVQD (reference sequence). CDR3 bases: TGCGCCAGCAGGGACCGCTGGAACACTGAAGCTTTCTTT. It codes for CASRDRWNTEAFF.

V and J are TRBV12-3 or TRBV12-4 and TRBJ2-7; D is undetermined. The V end was cut by 3 bases, the J end by 3 bases, with 9 bases between. The CDR3 spans 13 residues. The CDR3: CASSLRRNYEQYF. The CDR3 DNA reads TGTGCCAGCAGTTTGAGGCGTAACTACGAGCAGTACTTC.

V is TRBV7-9 and J is TRBJ2-3; D is uncertain. The CDR3 sequence is 13 residues long. CDR1 is SEHNR, CDR2 FQNEAQ, per germline (reference sequence). The V and J ends lost 2 bases and 9 bases respectively, with 12 bases between them. CDR3: CASSLPPGGTQYF. As DNA, the CDR3 is TGTGCCAGCAGCTTACCCCCGGGTGGCACGCAGTATTTT.

The chain links TRBV13 to TRBJ1-2; D is perhaps TRBD1 (5 bases). CDR3 length equals 16 residues. Germline assignment: CDR1 PRHDT and CDR2 FYEKMQ (reference sequence). Trimming removed 3 bases at V and 4 bases at J, with 18 bases between. The CDR3 here is CASSFRAYGSPYGYTF. The CDR3 nucleotides are TGTGCCAGCAGCTTCAGGGCCTATGGATCTCCCTATGGCTACACCTTC. The full variable domain, its missing parts supplied by reference TRBV13 and TRBJ1-2, is AAGVIQSPRHLIKEKRETATLKCYPIPRHDTVYWYQQGPGQDPQFLISFYEKMQSDKGSIPDRFSAQQFSDYHSELNMSSLELGDSALYFCASSFRAYGSPYGYTFGSGTRLTVV.

This clone was picked up one time. The rearrangement uses TRBV28 and TRBJ2-1; no firm D call. The length of the CDR3 is 15 residues. Germline loops: CDR1 MDHEN, CDR2 SYDVKM. Trimming left V 2 bases short and J 0 bases short, with 8 bases between. CDR3 bases: TGTGCCAGCAGTTTAAATCCCGGCTCCTACAATGAGCAGTTCTTC. This sequence encodes CASSLNPGSYNEQFF.

This chain connects TRBV5-6 to TRBJ1-5, with 7 nucleotides matching TRBD1. J gave up 2 bases and V 4 bases, and 9 bases lay outside the gene matches. This CDR3 region has 16 residues. CDR1 is SGHDT and CDR2 is YYEEEE in the germline V gene. In DNA, the CDR3 is TGTGCCAGCAGCGAGACCAGGGGGTACGGCAATCAGCCCCAGCATTTT. It yields the protein CASSETRGYGNQPQHF.

V and J are TRBV11-2 and TRBJ2-7; TRBD1 matches at 10 bases. J gave up 5 bases and V 5 bases, and 3 bases lay outside the gene matches. In germline, CDR1 is SGHAT, CDR2 FQNNGV. CDR3 size: 13 residues. The CDR3 coding sequence is TGTGCCAGCAGCCGGGACAGGGGCCACGAGCAGTACTTC. This encodes CASSRDRGHEQYF. Full variable domain (outside the CDR3, taken from reference TRBV11-2 and TRBJ2-7): EAGVAQSPRYKIIEKRQSVAFWCNPISGHATLYWYQQILGQGPKLLIQFQNNGVVDDSQLPKDRFSAERLKGVDSTLKIQPAKLEDSAVYLCASSRDRGHEQYFGPGTRLTVT.

With respect to this clone: Different DNA sequences within this sample yield the same CDR3. V usage is TRBV5-1 and J usage is TRBJ1-4; D is undetermined. CDR1 and CDR2 (germline): SGHRS, YFSETQ. The CDR3 contains 14 residues. V was shortened by 1 base and J by 0 bases, with 4 bases between the two germline ends. CDR3 protein: CASSLTATNEKLFF. CDR3 DNA: TGCGCCAGCAGCTTGACCGCAACTAATGAAAAACTGTTTTTT.

The chain couples TRBV5-1 to TRBJ1-1, with TRBD1 matching over 11 bases. In germline, CDR1 is SGHRS, CDR2 YFSETQ. The CDR3 length is 16 residues. V lost 4 bases to trimming and J lost 3 bases; unmatched junction nucleotides: 8. Here the CDR3 reads CASSEGQGVGDTEAFF. The CDR3 DNA follows: TGCGCCAGCAGCGAGGGACAGGGGGTCGGAGACACTGAAGCTTTCTTT.

The chain is built from TRBV24-1 and TRBJ2-1; TRBD1 is a possible D gene (5 bases). The CDR3 has 13 amino acids. Trimming left V 7 bases short and J 1 base short, with 7 bases between. Germline lookup yields CDR1 KGHDR and CDR2 SFDVKD. The DNA of the CDR3 is TGTGCCACCAGCAGGGTATCCTACAATGAGCAGTTCTTC. It codes for CATSRVSYNEQFF.

The CDR3, as DNA: TGTGCCAGCTTACAGTCCGGGACAACTAAACCTAATGAAAAACTGTTTTTT. Translated, it gives CASLQSGTTKPNEKLFF. The J gene is TRBJ1-4, the V gene TRBV28; D might be TRBD1 (6 bases). CDR3 length: 17 amino acids. The V gene's germline CDR1 is MDHEN and CDR2 SYDVKM. V lost 8 bases to trimming and J lost 3 bases, with 22 bases between them.

In the case of this clone: Other DNA sequences in the sample encode the same CDR3. V usage is TRBV18 and J usage is TRBJ1-1, with D possibly TRBD1 on 5 matching bases. The CDR3 runs to 13 residues. Germline V gene data show CDR1 as KGHSH and CDR2 as LQKENI. Between the trimmed V and J ends, which lost 3 bases and 2 bases, there was a span of 7 bases. The CDR3, as DNA: TGTGCCAGCTCACCGCAGGGCAACACTGAAGCTTTCTTT. The encoded protein is CASSPQGNTEAFF.

This clone has just one count. V gene TRBV18 combines with J gene TRBJ1-5; D gene ambiguous. The CDR3 has 15 amino acids. V lost 3 bases and J 2 bases, leaving 11 bases between the germline ends. Germline V CDR1 and CDR2: KGHSH, LQKENI. The CDR3 reads CASSPGNRGNQPQHF. The DNA for the CDR3 is TGTGCCAGCTCACCTGGTAATCGGGGCAATCAGCCCCAGCATTTT.